A single sample is the source of the 8 T cell receptor beta chains below, sequenced in a study of CD8 T cells in ankylosing spondylitis. Study-level results: Ankylosing spondylitis blood appeared to carry a characteristic TCR beta motif of roughly 8 highly homologous variants.

Via MiXCR, TCRdb re-called the 5' RACE reads, giving one row per CDR3 protein. The data show some 450,000 distinct CDR3 sequences, roughly 15% seen once. Which antigens these TCRs recognize remains unknown. The sequenced sample was blood, either unsorted or a sorted T cell fraction (not recorded which). These receptor sequences come from a male donor with ankylosing spondylitis.

This clonotype occurred a few times. CDR3 protein: CASSYSGERTGELFF. The CDR3 nucleotides are TGTGCCAGCAGTTACTCGGGGGAAAGGACCGGGGAGCTGTTTTTT. The chain recombines TRBV6-5 with TRBJ2-2; either TRBD1 or TRBD2 may supply D (5 bases each). V lost 0 bases and J 5 bases, leaving 10 bases between the germline ends. The CDR3 runs 15 residues. Germline CDR1 reads MNHEY; CDR2 reads SVGAGI.

This clonotype was picked up many times. This sequence joins TRBV4-3 and TRBJ2-1, with 8 nucleotides matching TRBD2. J lost 4 bases, V lost 3 bases, and 5 bases had no gene match. Germline V gene sequence: CDR1 LGHNA, CDR2 YSLEER. This CDR3 is 15 amino acids long. CDR3 DNA sequence: TGCGCCAGCAGCCAGCTAGCGGGTCCTTACAATGAGCAGTTCTTC. This gives the protein CASSQLAGPYNEQFF.

Only a few counts were recorded for this clonotype. V usage is TRBV29-1 and J usage is TRBJ1-4; D not certain. Germline V gives CDR1 SQVTM, CDR2 ANQGSEA. The ends were cut back, 6 bases at V and 4 bases at J, with 12 bases in the middle. This CDR3 has 13 amino acids. CDR3 sequence: CSVQQRLNEKLFF. The CDR3 bases are TGCAGCGTGCAACAGAGACTTAATGAAAAACTGTTTTTT.

This clonotype was counted a few times. The gene calls are TRBV5-1 and TRBJ1-1, with 7 bases fitting TRBD1. From germline, CDR1 is SGHRS and CDR2 YFSETQ. Germline trimming cut 3 bases from V and 7 bases from J; bases unmatched to any gene: 3. The CDR3 consists of 12 residues. CDR3 sequence (DNA): TGCGCCAGCAGCTGGCCAGGGGGTGAAGCTTTCTTT. Its translation is CASSWPGGEAFF. Complete variable domain (other parts from reference TRBV5-1 and TRBJ1-1): KAGVTQTPRYLIKTRGQQVTLSCSPISGHRSVSWYQQTPGQGLQFLFEYFSETQRNKGNFPGRFSGRQFSNSRSEMNVSTLELGDSALYLCASSWPGGEAFFGQGTRLTVV.

This clonotype has just a few counts. The rearrangement joins TRBV28 to TRBJ1-5; no definite D call. This CDR3 is 15 amino acids long. Germline V lookup: CDR1 MDHEN, CDR2 SYDVKM. V gave up 6 bases and J gave up 5 bases, with 17 bases separating them. The CDR3 bases are TGTGCCAGCAGCGGCGCGGCCGATGGGCATCAGCCCCAGCATTTT. It codes for CASSGAADGHQPQHF.

J is TRBJ1-6 and V is TRBV5-1; D uncertain. Trimming shortened V by 7 bases and J by 3 bases, and 14 bases separated the two germline ends. Germline-derived CDR1 and CDR2 are SGHRS and YFSETQ. This CDR3 region has 15 residues. The CDR3 spells CASRSGADYNSPLHF. Written as DNA, the CDR3 is TGCGCCAGCCGATCTGGTGCGGACTATAATTCACCCCTCCACTTT.

V is TRBV3-1 and J is TRBJ1-1; 8 positions match TRBD1. Germline CDR1 reads LGHDT; CDR2 reads YNNKEL (reference sequence). There are 14 residues in the CDR3. V was pared by 6 bases and J by 1 base, with 4 bases of the junction left unmatched. The CDR3 nucleotides are TGTGCCAGCAGATACGGGACAGGGAACACTGAAGCTTTCTTT. This encodes CASRYGTGNTEAFF.

This clonotype showed up just a few times. The chain combines TRBV24-1 with TRBJ2-1; unclear D gene. This CDR3 contains 17 residues. The V end lost 3 bases, the J end lost 2 bases, and 16 bases lay between the germline ends. Germline-derived CDR1 and CDR2 are KGHDR and SFDVKD. The CDR3 loop reads CATSDALGSGTYNEQFF. CDR3 bases: TGTGCCACCAGTGATGCTCTAGGTTCGGGTACCTACAATGAGCAGTTCTTC.